This T cell receptor (beta chain) was recovered during a study of shared clonotypes between healthy human individuals. The protocol was immunoSEQ multiplex PCR, while the TCRdb copy is restricted to in-frame clones and leaves out a portion. The sample lists fewer than 1.6 million clones, 98% occurring once. The CDR3 consists of 15 residues. J lost 5 bases, V lost 5 bases, and 10 bases had no gene match. Germline V gene lookup returns CDR1 MNHEY and CDR2 SVGAGI. Sequenced material: naive CD4+ T cells sorted from blood. The subset here: CD45RA+ positively selected. V is TRBV6-5 and J is TRBJ2-7; 9 positions agree with TRBD1. This clonotype was obtained from a man under 40 in good health. The CDR3 region has the DNA TGTGCCAGCAGTGCCTCGAGGGGGACAGGGCACGAGCAGTACTTC. It encodes CASSASRGTGHEQYF.